This entry describes one TCR beta chain. What it binds is not known. Per germline, CDR1 SNHLY and CDR2 FYNNEI. Trimming took 5 bases from V and 8 from J; bases not matched to a gene: 6. CDR3 length: 13 residues. This entry is derived from a study of cytomegalovirus exposure and HLA in healthy donors. Study-level findings and limits: Associated with HLA alleles at 0.05 false discovery rate in a later analysis were around 15,000 TCR beta sequences. Roughly even sequencing depth across donors was the assumption behind the presence/absence analyses.

A multiplex PCR was run with 60 Vbeta primers and 13 Jbeta primers. Method: immunoSEQ multiplex PCR; TCRdb's copy keeps in-frame clones and lacks some. The sample includes more than 100,000 clones, around 70% seen only once; the top ten take just under 8.5%. The TCR originated in a woman aged 40 to 50 in good health and CMV-seropositive. Sequencing was carried out using PBMCs. The chain links TRBV2 to TRBJ1-2; 9 bases map to TRBD1. The CDR3 is CASSRDREDGYTF. The CDR3 DNA sequence: TGTGCCAGCAGTCGGGACAGGGAGGACGGCTACACCTTC.